A single sample is the source of the 17 T cell receptor beta chains below, sequenced in a study of memory CD4+ T cells and cytomegalovirus serostatus. The sort gate was single viable CD3+CD4+CD8-CD45RO+ cells for memory CD4+ T cells. Some clones are missing from TCRdb's copy, which holds only in-frame ones; the method was immunoSEQ multiplex PCR. Counted here are about 44,000 clones, approximately 82% occurring once; the ten biggest clones make up 1.9%. Material for sequencing was memory CD4+ T cells from blood. All receptors derive from an adult in good health and CMV-seronegative.

The chain has TRBV7-2 and TRBJ2-5; 9 bases line up with TRBD2. CDR3 length equals 16 residues. Germline values: CDR1 SGHTA, CDR2 FQGNSA. V dropped 1 base and J dropped 4; count of bases not matched to a gene: 7. The CDR3 DNA follows: TGTGCCAGCAGCTTAGGGTGGCGGGGGGGCCGAGAGACCCAGTACTTC. This translates into CASSLGWRGGRETQYF.

This chain connects TRBV15 to TRBJ2-2, with D maybe TRBD2 (6 bases). The CDR3 totals 16 residues. Germline V gene sequence: CDR1 LNHNV, CDR2 YYDKDF (reference sequence). The germline V and J ends were trimmed by 2 bases and 5 bases, with 15 bases remaining between them. The CDR3 protein is CATSRPGGVETGELFF. The CDR3 coding sequence is TGTGCCACCAGCAGACCCGGGGGTGTTGAAACCGGGGAGCTGTTTTTT. Using reference TRBV15 and TRBJ2-2 for the parts outside the CDR3, the full variable domain is DAMVIQNPRYQVTQFGKPVTLSCSQTLNHNVMYWYQQKSSQAPKLLFHYYDKDFNNEADTPDNFQSRRPNTSFCFLDIRSPGLGDTAMYLCATSRPGGVETGELFFGEGSRLTVL.

The chain couples TRBV5-6 to TRBJ2-5; no clear D. There are 15 residues in the CDR3. Germline CDR1 is SGHDT and CDR2 is YYEEEE. V was cut by 6 bases and J by 4 bases, with 19 bases left in between. The DNA for the CDR3 is TGTGCCAGCACCCGCCGGAGCTCTGGGGTAGAGACCCAGTACTTC. This gives the protein CASTRRSSGVETQYF.

This chain joins TRBV6-6 and TRBJ1-5; D call uncertain. CDR1 is MNHNY and CDR2 is SVGAGI in the germline V gene (reference sequence). The ends were cut back, 2 bases at V and 3 bases at J, with 8 bases in the middle. The CDR3 is 14 residues long. The CDR3 reads CASSYGRFNQPQHF. In DNA form, the CDR3 reads TGTGCCAGCAGTTACGGTAGATTCAATCAGCCCCAGCATTTT.

This clone was observed a handful of times. This rearrangement joins TRBV7-9 to TRBJ2-5; 7 bases map to TRBD2. Germline lookup yields CDR1 SEHNR and CDR2 FQNEAQ (reference sequence). The CDR3 is 18 amino acids. The J segment lost 3 bases and the V segment lost 5 bases, leaving 18 bases of the junction unmatched. CDR3 DNA sequence: TGTGCCAGCAGCCCCCCCCGTTTTTTGCGGGGGTTGGAAGAGACCCAGTACTTC. Amino acid sequence: CASSPPRFLRGLEETQYF.

This clone occurred a few times. The chain couples TRBV11-2 to TRBJ1-6, with D unclear. V was shortened by 5 bases and J by 10 bases, with 9 bases between the two germline ends. Germline lookup yields CDR1 SGHAT and CDR2 FQNNGV. CDR3 length equals 12 residues. CDR3 DNA sequence: TGTGCCAGCAGCAATCTAAGGTCACCCCTCCACTTT. This sequence encodes CASSNLRSPLHF.

V and J are TRBV7-8 and TRBJ1-1; D gene unclear. Trimming pared 3 bases from V and 1 base from J, leaving 21 bases between. Per the germline V gene, CDR1 is SGHVS and CDR2 is FQNEAQ. CDR3 length: 18 residues. In nucleotides, the CDR3 is TGTGCCAGCAGCTTGGGGTTGGAGATCGCAGCTTGGAACACTGAAGCTTTCTTT. Protein: CASSLGLEIAAWNTEAFF.

The chain joins TRBV15 to TRBJ2-5; a weak D match, TRBD1 (5 bases). CDR1 and CDR2 (germline): LNHNV, YYDKDF (reference sequence). The length of the CDR3 is 13 residues. V lost 8 bases and J 3 bases, leaving 13 bases between the germline ends. CDR3 sequence (DNA): TGTGCCACCGCACGACAGTCGAAAGAGACCCAGTACTTC. Protein: CATARQSKETQYF. Full variable domain (remainder filled in from reference TRBV15 and TRBJ2-5): DAMVIQNPRYQVTQFGKPVTLSCSQTLNHNVMYWYQQKSSQAPKLLFHYYDKDFNNEADTPDNFQSRRPNTSFCFLDIRSPGLGDTAMYLCATARQSKETQYFGPGTRLLVL.

The CDR3 nucleotides are TGTGCCACCAGCGGGGGACAGGGGTACCAAGAGACCCAGTACTTC. Its translation: CATSGGQGYQETQYF. The V and J genes are TRBV15 and TRBJ2-5; 10 bases line up with TRBD1. CDR3 length: 15 amino acids. CDR1 and CDR2 from the germline V gene are LNHNV and YYDKDF (reference sequence). The V segment lost 5 bases and the J segment 0 bases; nucleotides outside the gene matches: 3. Combining the CDR3 with reference TRBV15 and TRBJ2-5 gives the whole variable domain DAMVIQNPRYQVTQFGKPVTLSCSQTLNHNVMYWYQQKSSQAPKLLFHYYDKDFNNEADTPDNFQSRRPNTSFCFLDIRSPGLGDTAMYLCATSGGQGYQETQYFGPGTRLLVL.

J is TRBJ2-5 and V is TRBV6-6, with D possibly called TRBD1 or TRBD2 (6 bases each). The length of the CDR3 is 14 residues. Germline CDR1 and CDR2: MNHNY and SVGAGI (reference sequence). V was cut by 7 bases and J by 5 bases, with 17 bases left in between. CDR3 bases: TGTGCCAGCAACACCGGAGGGGGGCGTGAGACCCAGTACTTC. Translating it yields CASNTGGGRETQYF.

V usage is TRBV5-4 and J usage is TRBJ1-3; weak D call: TRBD1 (6 bases). This CDR3 is 15 amino acids long. V was cut by 2 bases and J by 0 bases, with 9 bases left in between. In germline, CDR1 is SGHNT, CDR2 YYREEE (reference sequence). CDR3 amino acids: CASSFGQSSGNTIYF. For the CDR3, the DNA is TGTGCCAGCAGCTTCGGACAGAGCTCTGGAAACACCATATATTTT.

CDR3 residues: CAVFRPNEKLFF. The CDR3 nucleotides are TGTGCAGTGTTTCGGCCTAATGAAAAACTGTTTTTT. The rearrangement uses TRBV30 and TRBJ1-4; D uncertain. Germline V gene data show CDR1 as GTSNPN and CDR2 as SVGIG (reference sequence). The CDR3 is 12 residues long.

The chain uses TRBV5-1 and TRBJ2-7; tentative D call: TRBD2 (6 bases). Trimming shortened V by 6 bases and J by 5 bases, and 18 bases separated the two germline ends. The CDR3 runs to 14 residues. CDR1 and CDR2 from the germline V gene are SGHRS and YFSETQ. The CDR3 sequence: CASTLAGRGNEQYF. Here the CDR3 DNA reads TGCGCCAGCACCCTAGCTGGTCGGGGGAACGAGCAGTACTTC.

This chain links TRBV11-1 with TRBJ2-5; no firm D call. The J call may be incorrect, as the DNA end agrees better with TRBJ2-7. The CDR3 covers 14 residues. The V gene's germline CDR1 is SGHAT and CDR2 FQDESV (reference sequence). The DNA of the CDR3 is TGTGCCAGCAGCTTAGATGTCCGGGTGGGCGAGCAGTACTTC. Protein sequence: CASSLDVRVGEQYF.

V is TRBV10-3 and J is TRBJ2-3, with D possibly TRBD2 on 6 matching bases. The length of the CDR3 is 15 residues. V shed 8 bases and J shed 1 base, with 16 bases lying between them. Germline V gene data show CDR1 as ENHRY and CDR2 as SYGVKD. The CDR3: CAIGDSLRGTDTQYF. CDR3 coding DNA: TGTGCCATCGGGGACTCCCTTCGGGGCACAGATACGCAGTATTTT.

The chain couples TRBV6-1 to TRBJ2-7; D gene ambiguous. Germline values: CDR1 MNHNS, CDR2 SASEGT. Trimming removed 0 bases at V and 2 bases at J, with 11 bases between. The CDR3 has 15 residues. The CDR3 is CASSEAGDGPYEQYF. The CDR3 DNA sequence: TGTGCCAGCAGTGAAGCGGGTGACGGTCCCTACGAGCAGTACTTC.

The rearrangement joins TRBV7-9 to TRBJ2-5; D possibly matches TRBD1 or TRBD2 (5 bases each). The V gene lost 5 bases and the J gene lost 1 base, with 11 bases spanning the gap. This CDR3 is built from 14 residues. Germline CDR1 SEHNR, CDR2 FQNEAQ (reference sequence). The CDR3 bases are TGTGCCAGCAGCCCATCCGGGGCCCAAGAGACCCAGTACTTC. As protein: CASSPSGAQETQYF.